This entry lists 7 T cell receptor beta chains sequenced from one sample in a study of blood T cell repertoires in COVID-19. Libraries were prepared by immunoSEQ multiplex PCR; TCRdb keeps only in-frame clonotypes and omits some of them. The table records almost 400,000 clones, over 75% of them present only once. The sequencing input was peripheral blood. The receptors here all came from a woman aged 60 to 75 with COVID-19, enrolled during active disease.

This sequence joins TRBV5-1 and TRBJ2-3; maybe TRBD1 (7 bases). Germline CDR1 reads SGHRS; CDR2 reads YFSETQ. The germline V and J ends were trimmed by 4 bases and 8 bases, with 14 bases remaining between them. The CDR3 runs to 13 residues. CDR3 in DNA: TGCGCCAGCAGCATCAGACAGGGAGGTACGCAGTATTTT. Its protein is CASSIRQGGTQYF.

This chain joins TRBV18 and TRBJ1-3; D possibly corresponds to TRBD1 (6 bases). Trimming left V 5 bases short and J 2 bases short, with 13 bases between. The CDR3 covers 15 residues. Germline CDR1 KGHSH, CDR2 LQKENI. CDR3 sequence: CASSAGQQTGNTIYF. As DNA, the CDR3 is TGTGCCAGCTCAGCAGGACAGCAAACTGGAAACACCATATATTTT.

The genes are TRBV19 and TRBJ1-5; D possibly corresponds to TRBD1 (6 bases). V dropped 2 bases and J dropped 8 bases, with 16 bases sitting between them. Germline-derived CDR1 and CDR2 are LNHDA and SQIVND (reference sequence). The CDR3 loop spans 15 amino acids. This CDR3 is CASSIRQARMKPQHF. CDR3 sequence (DNA): TGTGCCAGTAGTATACGACAGGCTCGTATGAAGCCCCAGCATTTT.

The chain has TRBV11-2 and TRBJ2-1; TRBD2 matches at 8 bases. The length of the CDR3 is 13 residues. Germline V gene lookup returns CDR1 SGHAT and CDR2 FQNNGV. V lost 4 bases, J lost 7 bases, and 3 bases stayed unmatched. CDR3 DNA: TGTGCCAGCAGCTCCGGGGGGGCTAATGAGCAGTTCTTC. It codes for CASSSGGANEQFF.

The chain has TRBV24-1 and TRBJ2-1, with 10 bases identical to TRBD1. Trimming cost V 2 bases and J 3 bases; bases outside gene matches: 3. Germline V gives CDR1 KGHDR, CDR2 SFDVKD. CDR3 size: 16 residues. CDR3 nucleotide sequence: TGTGCCACCAGTGATTCGGACAGGGGGGGCTACAATGAGCAGTTCTTC. Translated: CATSDSDRGGYNEQFF.

In DNA, the CDR3 is TGTGCCAGCAGCCAAGATAATTTACAGGGGAATGAGCAGTTCTTC. It is translated as CASSQDNLQGNEQFF. The chain is built from TRBV4-2 and TRBJ2-1, with TRBD1 identical over 7 bases. CDR1 LGHNA and CDR2 YNFKEQ come from the germline V gene. The CDR3 contains 15 residues. After removal of 0 bases from V and 7 bases from J, the junction contained 6 bases not matched to a gene.

This clone was found once. The chain employs TRBV6-5 and TRBJ2-1; TRBD1 aligns across 7 bases. Losses at the gene ends were 8 bases for V and 8 bases for J; bases not matched to a gene: 12. Germline V gives CDR1 MNHEY, CDR2 SVGAGI. This CDR3 comprises 14 residues. CDR3 in amino acids: CASGGQAPWDEQFF. DNA for the CDR3: TGTGCCAGCGGAGGACAGGCCCCTTGGGATGAGCAGTTCTTC.